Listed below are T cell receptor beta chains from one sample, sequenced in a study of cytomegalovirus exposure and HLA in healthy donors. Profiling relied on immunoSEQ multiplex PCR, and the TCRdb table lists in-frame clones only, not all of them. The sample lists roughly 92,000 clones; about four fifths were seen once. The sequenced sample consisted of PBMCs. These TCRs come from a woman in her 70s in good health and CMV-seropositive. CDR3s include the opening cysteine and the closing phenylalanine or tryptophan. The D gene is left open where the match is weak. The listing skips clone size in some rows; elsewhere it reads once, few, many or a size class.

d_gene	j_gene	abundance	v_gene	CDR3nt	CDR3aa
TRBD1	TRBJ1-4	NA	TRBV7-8	TGTGCCAGCAGCTTCCGACAGGGAGGCACAGAAAAACTGTTTTTT	CASSFRQGGTEKLFF
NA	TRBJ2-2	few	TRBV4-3	TGCGCCAGCAGCCAAGGTATGAGGGAGAACACCGGGGAGCTGTTTTTT	CASSQGMRENTGELFF
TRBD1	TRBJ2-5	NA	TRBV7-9	TGTGCCAGCAGCTTAGGGGACAGTCCCTCTTTGGAGACCCAGTACTTC	CASSLGDSPSLETQYF
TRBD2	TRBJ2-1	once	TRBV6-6	TGTGCCAGCATTCGGGAGGTCCTCTCCAATGAGCAGTTCTTC	CASIREVLSNEQFF
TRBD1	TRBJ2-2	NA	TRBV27	TGTGCCAGCAGCCAGGGGACAGGGATCGGAACCGGGGAGCTGTTTTTT	CASSQGTGIGTGELFF
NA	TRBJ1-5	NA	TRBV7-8	TGTGCCAGCAGCAAAATCCGACAGGGCAATCAGCCCCAGCATTTT	CASSKIRQGNQPQHF
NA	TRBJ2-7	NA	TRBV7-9	TGTTCCAGCAGCTTATTTTTTTCGGGGGGCGGATTCACCTACGAGCAGTACTTC	CSSSLFFSGGGFTYEQYF
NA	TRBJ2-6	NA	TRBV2	TGTGCCAGTACAGGGAACGGGGCCAACGTCCTGACTTTC	CASTGNGANVLTF
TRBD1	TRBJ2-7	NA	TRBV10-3	TGTGCCATCATGGATATAGGGGGCAGCTCCTACGAGCAGTACTTC	CAIMDIGGSSYEQYF
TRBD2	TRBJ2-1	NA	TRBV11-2	TGTGCCAGCAGCCTAGTGGTAGCGGGGGATACATCCTACAATGAGCAGTTCTTC	CASSLVVAGDTSYNEQFF
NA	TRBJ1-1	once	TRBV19	TGTGCCAGTAGTATAGGAGGCGGAGTTGACACTGAAGCTTTCTTT	CASSIGGGVDTEAFF
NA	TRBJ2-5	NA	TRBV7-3	TGTGCCAGCACGAAAGGCGGGGCTAGTCTTGAGACCCAGTACTTC	CASTKGGASLETQYF
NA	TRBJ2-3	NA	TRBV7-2	TGTGCCAGCAGCTTATCCGGACTAACCAAGGGCGGTCCGCCAGATACGCAGTATTTT	CASSLSGLTKGGPPDTQYF
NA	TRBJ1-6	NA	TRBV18	TGTGCCAGCTCATTACAGAGGGCTTATAATTCACCCCTCCACTTT	CASSLQRAYNSPLHF
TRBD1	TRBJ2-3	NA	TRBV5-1	TGCGCCAGCAGCTTGGGGACAGGGGGAGGCCTCACAGATACGCAGTATTTT	CASSLGTGGGLTDTQYF
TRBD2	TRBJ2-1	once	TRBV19	TGTGCCAGCCAGCGGCGGGAGTCTTCCTACAATGAGCAGTTCTTC	CASQRRESSYNEQFF
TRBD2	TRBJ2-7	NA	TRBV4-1	TGCGCCAGCAGCCAAGTCGGCGGACTAGCGGGCATCTACGAGCAGTACTTC	CASSQVGGLAGIYEQYF
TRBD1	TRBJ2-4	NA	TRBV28	TGTGCCAGCAGTTCCCGCCGACAGGGGCCCAACATTCAGTACTTC	CASSSRRQGPNIQYF
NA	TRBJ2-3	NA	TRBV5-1	TGCGCCAGCAGCTTGTTACAGAGCCTTAACACAGATACGCAGTATTTT	CASSLLQSLNTDTQYF
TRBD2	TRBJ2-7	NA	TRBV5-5	TGTGCCAGCAGACTCACTAGCGGGATTCCCGAGCAGTACTTC	CASRLTSGIPEQYF
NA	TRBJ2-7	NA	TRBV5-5	TGTGCCAGCAGGCCACAGACAGAACTGAGCTACGAGCAGTACTTC	CASRPQTELSYEQYF
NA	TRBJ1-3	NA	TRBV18	TGTGCCAGCTCACCGACAGAGCCTCGGAACACCATATATTTT	CASSPTEPRNTIYF
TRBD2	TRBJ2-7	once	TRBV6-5	TGTGCCAGCAGTTACCCGACTAGCGGGAGGTCCTACGAGCAGTACTTC	CASSYPTSGRSYEQYF
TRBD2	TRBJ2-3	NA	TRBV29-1	TGCAGCGTTGGAACTAGCGGGGCAGATATGCAGTATTTT	CSVGTSGADMQYF
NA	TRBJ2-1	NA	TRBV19	TGTGCCAGTAGTATGAAGAGCGGAGGCTACAATGAGCAGTTCTTC	CASSMKSGGYNEQFF
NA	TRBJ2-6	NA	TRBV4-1	TGCGCCAGCAGGGTTGGGAGGCAGGGTTCCGGGGCCAACGTCCTGACTTTC	CASRVGRQGSGANVLTF
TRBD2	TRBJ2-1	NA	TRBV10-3	TGTGCCATCAGTGAGTCCCCAGGGAATAGCGGGAGAGGGACCTACAATGAGCAGTTCTTC	CAISESPGNSGRGTYNEQFF
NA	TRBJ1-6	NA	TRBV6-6	TGTGCCAGCAGTGAGACAGGACCGAATTCACCCCTCCACTTT	CASSETGPNSPLHF
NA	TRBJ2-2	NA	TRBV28	TGTGCCAGCAGTTCGGTAGGACAGACGAACACCGGGGAGCTGTTTTTT	CASSSVGQTNTGELFF
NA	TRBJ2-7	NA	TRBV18	TGTGCCAGCTCACCACCGAACAGCTTCTACGAGCAGTACTTC	CASSPPNSFYEQYF
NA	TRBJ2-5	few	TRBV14	TGTGCCAGCAGCCAGGTGGTACAGGGATCCGATTTCCGGGAGACCCAGTACTTC	CASSQVVQGSDFRETQYF
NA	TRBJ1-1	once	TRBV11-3	TGTGCCAGCAGCTCCCCGGGGGGCGCTGAAGCTTTCTTT	CASSSPGGAEAFF
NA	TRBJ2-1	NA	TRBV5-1	TGCGCCAGCAGCGCCGAACCGGGACTCTACAATGAGCAGTTCTTC	CASSAEPGLYNEQFF
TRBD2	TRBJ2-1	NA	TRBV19	TGTGCCAGTAGTATAGACTCATATAGGGGACTAGCGGGTAGCTCCTACAATGAGCAGTTCTTC	CASSIDSYRGLAGSSYNEQFF
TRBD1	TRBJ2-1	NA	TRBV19	TGTGCCAGTAGTATTCCCCAGACAGGGCCCAAGCAGTTCTTC	CASSIPQTGPKQFF
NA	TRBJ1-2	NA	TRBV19	TGTGCCAGTAGTACCTCCAGACAGCCGCTTCTTGGCTACACCTTC	CASSTSRQPLLGYTF
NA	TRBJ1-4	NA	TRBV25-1	TGTGCCAGCACCCGGAATGAAAAACTGTTTTTT	CASTRNEKLFF
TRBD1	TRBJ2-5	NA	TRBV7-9	TGTGCCAGCAGCCTAGACAGGGAAGTAGACACCCAGTACTTC	CASSLDREVDTQYF
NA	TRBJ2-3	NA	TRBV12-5	TGTGCTAGTGGTTTGGCCAGGACAGATACGCAGTATTTT	CASGLARTDTQYF
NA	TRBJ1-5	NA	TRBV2	TGTGCCAGCAGTGAGGAGGGGAGCAATCAGCCCCAGCATTTT	CASSEEGSNQPQHF
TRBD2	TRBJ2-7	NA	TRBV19	TGTGCCAGTAGTGGTGGGACTAGCGGGAGGTGGCTCCACGAGCAGTACTTC	CASSGGTSGRWLHEQYF
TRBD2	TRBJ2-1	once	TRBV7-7	TGTGCTAGCAGCCCATCTAGCGGGAGTTACAATGAGCAGTTCTTC	CASSPSSGSYNEQFF
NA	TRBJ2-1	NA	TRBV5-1	TGCGCCAGCAGCTTGGGGACTCCTGCCTCCTACAATGAGCAGTTCTTC	CASSLGTPASYNEQFF
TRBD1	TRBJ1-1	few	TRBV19	TGTGCCAGTAGTATGGGTACGACTGTACAGGGGAGAGCTTTCTTT	CASSMGTTVQGRAFF
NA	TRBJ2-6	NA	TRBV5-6	TGTGCCAGCAGCTTGGTACAACAAAAATCCTCTGGGGCCAACGTCCTGACTTTC	CASSLVQQKSSGANVLTF
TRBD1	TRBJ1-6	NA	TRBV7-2	TGTGCCAGCAGCGCGGACAGGGGGATAGGTTCACCCCTCCACTTT	CASSADRGIGSPLHF